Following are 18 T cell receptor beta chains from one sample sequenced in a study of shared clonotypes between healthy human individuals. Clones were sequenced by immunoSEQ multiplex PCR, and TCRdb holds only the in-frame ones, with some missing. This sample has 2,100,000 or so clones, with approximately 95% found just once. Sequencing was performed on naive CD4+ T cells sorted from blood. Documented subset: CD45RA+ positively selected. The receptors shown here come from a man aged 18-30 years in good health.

The CDR3 loop reads CASSQDHSYRLAGVTSYEQYF. The CDR3 DNA follows: TGTGCCAGCAGCCAAGATCATTCTTACAGGCTAGCGGGGGTGACTTCCTACGAGCAGTACTTC. This chain joins TRBV4-2 and TRBJ2-7, with 10 positions matching TRBD2. Germline-derived CDR1 and CDR2 are LGHNA and YNFKEQ. V lost 0 bases, J lost 1 base, and 18 bases stayed unmatched. The CDR3 spans 21 residues.

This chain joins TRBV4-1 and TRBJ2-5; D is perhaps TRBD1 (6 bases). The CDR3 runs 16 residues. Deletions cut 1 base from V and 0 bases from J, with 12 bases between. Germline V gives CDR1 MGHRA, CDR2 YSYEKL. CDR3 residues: CASSQARTEYQETQYF. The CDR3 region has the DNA TGCGCCAGCAGCCAAGCAAGGACAGAGTACCAAGAGACCCAGTACTTC.

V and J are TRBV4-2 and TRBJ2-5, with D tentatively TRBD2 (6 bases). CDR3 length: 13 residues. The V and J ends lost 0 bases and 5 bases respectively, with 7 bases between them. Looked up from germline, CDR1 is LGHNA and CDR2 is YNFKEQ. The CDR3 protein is CASSQDLAETQYF. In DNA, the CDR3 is TGTGCCAGCAGCCAAGACCTAGCGGAGACCCAGTACTTC.

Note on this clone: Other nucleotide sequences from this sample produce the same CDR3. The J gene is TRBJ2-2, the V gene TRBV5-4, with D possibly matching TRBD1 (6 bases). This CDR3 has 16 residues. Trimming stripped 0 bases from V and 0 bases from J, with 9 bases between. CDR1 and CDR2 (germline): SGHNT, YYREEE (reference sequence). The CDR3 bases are TGTGCCAGCAGCTTGGTTGGGGGCGCGAACACCGGGGAGCTGTTTTTT. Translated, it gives CASSLVGGANTGELFF.

The CDR3 nucleotides read TGTGCCAGCAGCTTAGGCAGTAAGAATCAGCCCCAGCATTTT. It is translated as CASSLGSKNQPQHF. The chain joins TRBV7-2 to TRBJ1-5; D not resolved. Germline loops: CDR1 SGHTA, CDR2 FQGNSA. V was trimmed by 1 base and J by 4 bases, leaving 8 bases between them. The CDR3 runs to 14 residues.

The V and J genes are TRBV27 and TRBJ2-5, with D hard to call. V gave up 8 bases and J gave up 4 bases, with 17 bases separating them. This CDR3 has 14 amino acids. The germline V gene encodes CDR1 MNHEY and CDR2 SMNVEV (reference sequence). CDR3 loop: CASSAPARPETQYF. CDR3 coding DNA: TGTGCCAGCTCCGCCCCCGCGCGTCCAGAGACCCAGTACTTC.

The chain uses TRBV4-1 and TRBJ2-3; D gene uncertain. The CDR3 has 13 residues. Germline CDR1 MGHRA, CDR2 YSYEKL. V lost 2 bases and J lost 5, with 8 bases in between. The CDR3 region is CASSQLAQDTQYF. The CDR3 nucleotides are TGCGCCAGCAGCCAACTGGCACAAGATACGCAGTATTTT.

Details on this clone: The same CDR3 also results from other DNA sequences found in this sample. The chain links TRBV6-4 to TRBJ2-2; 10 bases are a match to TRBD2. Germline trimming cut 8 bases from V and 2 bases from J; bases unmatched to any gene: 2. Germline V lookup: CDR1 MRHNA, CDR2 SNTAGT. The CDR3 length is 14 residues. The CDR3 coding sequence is TGTGCCAGCCGGACTAGCGGAAACACCGGGGAGCTGTTTTTT. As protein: CASRTSGNTGELFF.

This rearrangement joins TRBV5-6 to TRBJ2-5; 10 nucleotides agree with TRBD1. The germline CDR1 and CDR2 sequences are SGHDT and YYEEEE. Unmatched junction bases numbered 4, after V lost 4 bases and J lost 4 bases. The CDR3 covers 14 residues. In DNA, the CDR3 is TGTGCCAGCAGCCCGACAGGGGGCGGAGAGACCCAGTACTTC. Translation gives CASSPTGGGETQYF. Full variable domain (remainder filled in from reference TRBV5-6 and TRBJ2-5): DAGVTQSPTHLIKTRGQQVTLRCSPKSGHDTVSWYQQALGQGPQFIFQYYEEEERQRGNFPDRFSGHQFPNYSSELNVNALLLGDSALYLCASSPTGGGETQYFGPGTRLLVL.

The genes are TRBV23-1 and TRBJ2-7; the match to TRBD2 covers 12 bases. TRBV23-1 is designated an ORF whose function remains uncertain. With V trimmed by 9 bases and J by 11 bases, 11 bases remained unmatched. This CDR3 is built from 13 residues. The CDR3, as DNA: TGCGCCAGAACCGGGACTAGCGGGCCGGGGGAGTACTTC. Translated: CARTGTSGPGEYF.

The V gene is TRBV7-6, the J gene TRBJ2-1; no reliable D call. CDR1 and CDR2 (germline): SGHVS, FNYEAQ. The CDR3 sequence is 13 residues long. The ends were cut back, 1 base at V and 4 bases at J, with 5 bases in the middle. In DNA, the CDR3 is TGTGCCAGCAGCTTAGTAGAATACAATGAGCAGTTCTTC. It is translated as CASSLVEYNEQFF. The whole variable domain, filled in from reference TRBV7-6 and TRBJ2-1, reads GAGVSQSPRYKVTKRGQDVALRCDPISGHVSLYWYRQALGQGPEFLTYFNYEAQQDKSGLPNDRFSAERPEGSISTLTIQRTEQRDSAMYRCASSLVEYNEQFFGPGTRLTVL.

CDR3 bases: TGTGCCAGCTATTTGGCTGCAGGGGGCCCCAAGAGGGAGACCCAGTACTTC. Its protein product is CASYLAAGGPKRETQYF. The rearrangement joins TRBV28 to TRBJ2-5; 8 nucleotides match TRBD1. Per germline, CDR1 MDHEN and CDR2 SYDVKM. The CDR3 loop spans 17 amino acids. V was pared by 8 bases and J by 5 bases, with 19 bases of the junction left unmatched.

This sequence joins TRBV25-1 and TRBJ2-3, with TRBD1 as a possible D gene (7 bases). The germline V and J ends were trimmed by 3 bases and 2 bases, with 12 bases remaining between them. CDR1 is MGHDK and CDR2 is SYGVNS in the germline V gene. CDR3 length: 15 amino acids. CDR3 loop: CASSDPGGLTDTQYF. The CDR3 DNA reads TGTGCCAGCAGTGATCCAGGGGGGCTCACAGATACGCAGTATTTT.

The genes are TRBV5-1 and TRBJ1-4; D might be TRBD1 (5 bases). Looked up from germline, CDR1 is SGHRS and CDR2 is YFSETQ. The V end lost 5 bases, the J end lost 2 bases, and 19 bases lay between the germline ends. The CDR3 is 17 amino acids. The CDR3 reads CASRPSGISRTNEKLFF. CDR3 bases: TGCGCCAGCAGACCCTCAGGGATCTCCCGGACTAATGAAAAACTGTTTTTT.

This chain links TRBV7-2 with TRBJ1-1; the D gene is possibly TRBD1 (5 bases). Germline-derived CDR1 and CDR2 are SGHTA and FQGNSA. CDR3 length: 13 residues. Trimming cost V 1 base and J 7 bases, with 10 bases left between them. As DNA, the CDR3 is TGTGCCAGCAGCTTAGACAGGAGGTATGAAGCTTTCTTT. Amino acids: CASSLDRRYEAFF. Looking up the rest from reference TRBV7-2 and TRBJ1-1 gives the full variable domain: GAGVSQSPSNKVTEKGKDVELRCDPISGHTALYWYRQSLGQGLEFLIYFQGNSAPDKSGLPSDRFSAERTGGSVSTLTIQRTQQEDSAVYLCASSLDRRYEAFFGQGTRLTVV.

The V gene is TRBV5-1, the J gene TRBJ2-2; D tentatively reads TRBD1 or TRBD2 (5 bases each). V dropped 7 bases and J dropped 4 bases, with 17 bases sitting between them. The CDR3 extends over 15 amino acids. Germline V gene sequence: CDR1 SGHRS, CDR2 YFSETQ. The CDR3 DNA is TGCGCCAGCCGGGTGGTGTCAGGGACCACCGGGGAGCTGTTTTTT. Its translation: CASRVVSGTTGELFF.

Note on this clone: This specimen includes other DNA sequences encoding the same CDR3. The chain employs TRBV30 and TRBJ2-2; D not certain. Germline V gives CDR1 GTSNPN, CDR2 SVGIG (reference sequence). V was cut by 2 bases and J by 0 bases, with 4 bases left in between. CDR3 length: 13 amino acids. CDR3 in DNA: TGTGCCTGGAGTCAATCGAACACCGGGGAGCTGTTTTTT. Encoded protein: CAWSQSNTGELFF.

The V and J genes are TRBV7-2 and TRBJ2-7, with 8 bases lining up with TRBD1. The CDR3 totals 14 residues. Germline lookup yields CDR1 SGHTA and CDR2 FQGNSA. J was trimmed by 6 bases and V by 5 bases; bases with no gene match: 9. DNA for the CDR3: TGTGCCAGCAGCATCCGGGACAGGACGGTCGAGCAGTACTTC. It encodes CASSIRDRTVEQYF.